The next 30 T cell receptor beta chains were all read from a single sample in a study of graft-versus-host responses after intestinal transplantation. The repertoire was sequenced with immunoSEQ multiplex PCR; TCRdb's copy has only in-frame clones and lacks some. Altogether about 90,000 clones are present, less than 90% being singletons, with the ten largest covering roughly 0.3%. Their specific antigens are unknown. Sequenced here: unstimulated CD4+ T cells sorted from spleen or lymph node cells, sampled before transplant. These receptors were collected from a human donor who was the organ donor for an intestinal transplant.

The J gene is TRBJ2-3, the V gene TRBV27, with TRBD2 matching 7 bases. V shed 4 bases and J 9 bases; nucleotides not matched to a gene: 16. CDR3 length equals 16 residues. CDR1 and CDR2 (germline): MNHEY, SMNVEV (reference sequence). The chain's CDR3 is CASSSSLGGSPGTQYF. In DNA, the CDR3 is TGTGCCAGCAGTTCCTCCCTGGGGGGGTCCCCTGGAACGCAGTATTTT.

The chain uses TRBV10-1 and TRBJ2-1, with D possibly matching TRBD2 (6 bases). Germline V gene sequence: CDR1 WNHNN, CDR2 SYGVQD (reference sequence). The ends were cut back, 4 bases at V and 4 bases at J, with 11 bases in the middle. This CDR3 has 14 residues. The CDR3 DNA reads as TGCGCCAGCAGTGTACGACTAGAGTACAATGAGCAGTTCTTC. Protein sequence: CASSVRLEYNEQFF.

In DNA form, the CDR3 reads TGTGCCAGCAGTCCCAGGGTAGGCACCATATATTTT. It specifies CASSPRVGTIYF. The chain carries TRBV28 and TRBJ1-3, with a possible D match to TRBD1 (5 bases). CDR1 and CDR2 (germline): MDHEN, SYDVKM. The CDR3 loop spans 12 amino acids. V was shortened by 5 bases and J by 9 bases, with 11 bases between the two germline ends.

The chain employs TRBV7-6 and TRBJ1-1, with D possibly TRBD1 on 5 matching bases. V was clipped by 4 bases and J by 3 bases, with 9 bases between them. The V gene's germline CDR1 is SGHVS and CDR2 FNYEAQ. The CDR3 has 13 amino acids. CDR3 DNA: TGTGCCAGCAGCTCCCAAGGGGACACTGAAGCTTTCTTT. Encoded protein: CASSSQGDTEAFF.

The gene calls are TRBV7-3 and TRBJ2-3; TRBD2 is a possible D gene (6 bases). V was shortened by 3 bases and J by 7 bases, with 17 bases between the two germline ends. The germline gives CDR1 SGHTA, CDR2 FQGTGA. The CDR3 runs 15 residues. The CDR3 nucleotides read TGTGCCAGCAGCTTCCAAGGGGACTTCTCACATACGCAGTATTTT. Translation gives CASSFQGDFSHTQYF.

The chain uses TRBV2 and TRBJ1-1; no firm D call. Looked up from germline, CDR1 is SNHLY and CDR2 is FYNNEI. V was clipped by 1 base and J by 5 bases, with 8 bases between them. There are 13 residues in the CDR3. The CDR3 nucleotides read TGTGCCAGCAGTGAAGAACTCGGGACTGAAGCTTTCTTT. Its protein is CASSEELGTEAFF.

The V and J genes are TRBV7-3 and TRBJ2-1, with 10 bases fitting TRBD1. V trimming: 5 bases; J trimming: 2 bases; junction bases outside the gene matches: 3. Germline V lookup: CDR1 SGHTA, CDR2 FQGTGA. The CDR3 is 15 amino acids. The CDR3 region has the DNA TGTGCCAGCAGCACCGGACAGGGGGCCTACAATGAGCAGTTCTTC. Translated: CASSTGQGAYNEQFF.

Written as DNA, the CDR3 is TGTGCCAGCAGTGAATTGGGGGGAACTAACTATGGCTACACCTTC. Protein sequence: CASSELGGTNYGYTF. The V call is TRBV6-1, the J call TRBJ1-2; D may be TRBD1 (5 bases). Trimming stripped 2 bases from V and 0 bases from J, with 10 bases between. CDR3 length: 15 residues. Germline lookup yields CDR1 MNHNS and CDR2 SASEGT.

CDR3 DNA: TGTGCCATCAGTGAACCACTAGCGGGGGTCCCACGGGCTACGCAGTATTTT. Protein sequence: CAISEPLAGVPRATQYF. The chain employs TRBV10-3 and TRBJ2-3; 11 bases match TRBD2. The germline V gene has CDR1 ENHRY and CDR2 SYGVKD. This CDR3 contains 17 residues. V was pared by 3 bases and J by 8 bases, with 13 bases of the junction left unmatched.

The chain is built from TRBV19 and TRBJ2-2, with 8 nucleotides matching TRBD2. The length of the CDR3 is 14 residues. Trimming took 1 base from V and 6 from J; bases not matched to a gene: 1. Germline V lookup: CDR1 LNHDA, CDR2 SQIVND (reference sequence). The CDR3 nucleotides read TGTGCCAGTAGTATAGCGGGAGGGCCCGGGGAGCTGTTTTTT. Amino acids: CASSIAGGPGELFF.

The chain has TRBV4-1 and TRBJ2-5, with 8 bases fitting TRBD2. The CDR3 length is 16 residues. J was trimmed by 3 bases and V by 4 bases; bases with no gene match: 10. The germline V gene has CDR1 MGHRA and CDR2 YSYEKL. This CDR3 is CASSRRGGGFKETQYF. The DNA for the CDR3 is TGCGCCAGCAGCCGTCGGGGGGGCGGCTTTAAAGAGACCCAGTACTTC.

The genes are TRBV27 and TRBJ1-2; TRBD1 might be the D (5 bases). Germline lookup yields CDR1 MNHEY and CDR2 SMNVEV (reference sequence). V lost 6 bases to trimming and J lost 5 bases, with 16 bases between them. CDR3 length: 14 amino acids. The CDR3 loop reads CASRTVRPPYGYTF. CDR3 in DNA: TGTGCCAGCAGGACAGTCCGTCCACCTTATGGCTACACCTTC.

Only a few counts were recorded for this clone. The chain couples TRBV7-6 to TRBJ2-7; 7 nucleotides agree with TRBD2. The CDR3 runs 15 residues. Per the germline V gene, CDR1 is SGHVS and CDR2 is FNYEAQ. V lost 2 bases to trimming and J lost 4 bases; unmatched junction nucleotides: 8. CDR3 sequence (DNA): TGTGCCAGCAGCTTATCCAGCGGGATGCGTTACGAGCAGTACTTC. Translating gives CASSLSSGMRYEQYF.

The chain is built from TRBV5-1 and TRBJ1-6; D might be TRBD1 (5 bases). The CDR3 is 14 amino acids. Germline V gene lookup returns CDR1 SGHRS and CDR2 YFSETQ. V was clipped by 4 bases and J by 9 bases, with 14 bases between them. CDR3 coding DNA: TGCGCCAGCAGCCCGGGGGTGGTAAGTTCACCCCTCCACTTT. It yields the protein CASSPGVVSSPLHF.

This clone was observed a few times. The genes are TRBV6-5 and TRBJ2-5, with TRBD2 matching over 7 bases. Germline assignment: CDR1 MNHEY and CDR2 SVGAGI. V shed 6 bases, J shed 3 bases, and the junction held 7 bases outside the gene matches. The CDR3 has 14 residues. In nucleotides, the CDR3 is TGTGCCAGCAGCACGTTGGGGGGGAAAGAGACCCAGTACTTC. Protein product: CASSTLGGKETQYF.

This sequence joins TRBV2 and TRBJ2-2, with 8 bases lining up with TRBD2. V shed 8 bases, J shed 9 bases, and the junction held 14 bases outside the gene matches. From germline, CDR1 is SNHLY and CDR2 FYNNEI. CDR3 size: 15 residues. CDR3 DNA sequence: TGTGCCAGCGGTTCGGGAGCGGGAGATATCTGGGAGCTGTTTTTT. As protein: CASGSGAGDIWELFF.

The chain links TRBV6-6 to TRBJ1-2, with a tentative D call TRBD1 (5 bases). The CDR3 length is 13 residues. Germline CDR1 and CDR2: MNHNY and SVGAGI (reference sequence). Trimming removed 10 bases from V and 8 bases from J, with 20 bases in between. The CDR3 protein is CAITTGTGVGYTF. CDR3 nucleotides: TGTGCCATCACTACCGGGACGGGAGTAGGCTACACCTTC.

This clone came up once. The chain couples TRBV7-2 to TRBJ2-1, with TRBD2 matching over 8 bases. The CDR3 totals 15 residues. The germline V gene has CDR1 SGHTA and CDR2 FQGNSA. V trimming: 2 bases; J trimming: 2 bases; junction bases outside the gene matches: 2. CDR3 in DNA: TGTGCCAGCAGCTTAACGGGGGGGACCTACAATGAGCAGTTCTTC. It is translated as CASSLTGGTYNEQFF.

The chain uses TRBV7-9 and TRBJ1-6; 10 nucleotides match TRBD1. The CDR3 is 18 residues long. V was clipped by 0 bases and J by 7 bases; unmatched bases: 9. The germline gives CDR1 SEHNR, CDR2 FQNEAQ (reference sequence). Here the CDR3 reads CASSLAGDRGQLNSPLHF. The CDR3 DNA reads TGTGCCAGCAGCTTAGCGGGGGACAGGGGACAATTGAATTCACCCCTCCACTTT.

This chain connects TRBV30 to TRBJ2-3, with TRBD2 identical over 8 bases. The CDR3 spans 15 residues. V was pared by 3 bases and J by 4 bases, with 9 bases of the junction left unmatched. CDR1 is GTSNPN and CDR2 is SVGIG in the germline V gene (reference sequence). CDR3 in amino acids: CAWRRGGGMSDTQYF. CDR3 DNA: TGTGCCTGGAGGCGTGGCGGGGGGATGTCAGATACGCAGTATTTT.

The CDR3 DNA follows: TGCGCCAGCAGCTTGGAGCGGGGGGGCATGGATGAGCAGTTCTTC. It specifies CASSLERGGMDEQFF. This chain links TRBV5-1 with TRBJ2-1; 10 bases line up with TRBD2. This CDR3 has 15 amino acids. Germline lookup yields CDR1 SGHRS and CDR2 YFSETQ. V lost 0 bases to trimming and J lost 8 bases; unmatched junction nucleotides: 5.

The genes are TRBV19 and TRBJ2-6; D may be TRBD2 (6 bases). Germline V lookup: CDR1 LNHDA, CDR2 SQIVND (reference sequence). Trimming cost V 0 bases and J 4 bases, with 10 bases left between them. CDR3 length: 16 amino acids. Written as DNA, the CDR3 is TGTGCCAGTAGTATAGAGGGAGGAGGCGGGGCCAACGTCCTGACTTTC. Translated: CASSIEGGGGANVLTF.

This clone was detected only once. The DNA for the CDR3 is TGTGCCAGCAGTAAACTGAAGGGGAGGACAGATACGCAGTATTTT. Amino acid sequence: CASSKLKGRTDTQYF. This sequence joins TRBV6-6 and TRBJ2-3; D perhaps matches TRBD2 (6 bases). The CDR3 spans 15 residues. Germline values: CDR1 MNHNY, CDR2 SVGAGI (reference sequence). Trimming pared 5 bases from V and 3 bases from J, leaving 15 bases between.

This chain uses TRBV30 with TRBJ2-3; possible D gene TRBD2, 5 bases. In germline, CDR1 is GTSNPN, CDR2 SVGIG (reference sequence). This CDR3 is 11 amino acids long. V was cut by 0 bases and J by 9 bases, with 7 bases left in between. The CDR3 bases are TGTGCCTGGAGTGTACGAGGGACGCAGTATTTT. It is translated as CAWSVRGTQYF.

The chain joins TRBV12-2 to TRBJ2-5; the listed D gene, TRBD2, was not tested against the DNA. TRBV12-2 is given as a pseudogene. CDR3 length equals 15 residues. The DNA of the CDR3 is TGTGCAAGTCGCCCCGTGTGTCACTCTAAAGAGACCCAGTACTTC. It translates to CASRPVCHSKETQYF.

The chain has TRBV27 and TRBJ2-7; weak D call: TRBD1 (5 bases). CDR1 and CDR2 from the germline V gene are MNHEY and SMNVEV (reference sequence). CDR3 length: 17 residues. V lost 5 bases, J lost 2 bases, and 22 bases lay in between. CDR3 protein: CASSPLPQAGRAYEQYF. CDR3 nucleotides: TGTGCCAGCAGTCCTCTTCCGCAGGCAGGGCGAGCCTACGAGCAGTACTTC.

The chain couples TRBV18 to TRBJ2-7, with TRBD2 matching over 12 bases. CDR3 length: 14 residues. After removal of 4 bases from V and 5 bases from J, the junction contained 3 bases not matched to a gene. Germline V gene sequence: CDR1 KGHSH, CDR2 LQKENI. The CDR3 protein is CASSRTSGIDEQYF. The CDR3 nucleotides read TGTGCCAGCTCACGGACTAGCGGGATTGACGAGCAGTACTTC.

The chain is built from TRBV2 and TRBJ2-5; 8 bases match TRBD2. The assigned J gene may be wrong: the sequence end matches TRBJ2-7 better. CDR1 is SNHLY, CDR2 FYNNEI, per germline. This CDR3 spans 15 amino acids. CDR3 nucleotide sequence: TGTGCCATCGCAAACCAGCGGGGGATCCACTACGAGCAGTACTTC. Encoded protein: CAIANQRGIHYEQYF.

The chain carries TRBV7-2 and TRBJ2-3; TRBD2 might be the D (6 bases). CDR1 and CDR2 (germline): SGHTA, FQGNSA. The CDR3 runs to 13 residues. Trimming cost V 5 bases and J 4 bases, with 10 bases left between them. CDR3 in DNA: TGTGCCAGCAGCCCCCCTAGCGCAGATACGCAGTATTTT. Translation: CASSPPSADTQYF.

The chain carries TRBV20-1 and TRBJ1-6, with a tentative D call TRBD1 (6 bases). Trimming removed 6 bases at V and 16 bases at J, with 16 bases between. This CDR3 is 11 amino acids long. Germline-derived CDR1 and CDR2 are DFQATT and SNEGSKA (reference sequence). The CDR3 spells CSAWADSRLHF. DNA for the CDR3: TGCAGTGCCTGGGCGGACAGCAGACTCCACTTT.